The T cell receptor (beta chain) under discussion was sequenced for a study of somatic mutations in cytotoxic T cells in rheumatoid arthritis. Points from the study as a whole: Between rheumatoid arthritis patients and age-matched healthy controls, CD8+ T-cell clonality showed no significant difference. Rheumatoid arthritis patients, but not healthy controls, exhibited increasing CD8+ clonality with age.

Isolating CD4+ and CD8+ cells involved positive magnetic bead selection on an AutoMACS. Their purity was then checked by flow cytometry. Here immunoSEQ multiplex PCR was the method, and the copy in TCRdb shows in-frame clones only, minus some. The repertoire holds approximately 24,000 clones, with around 74% as singletons. Turning to this clone: Its antigen is undetermined.

This CDR3 has 15 residues. The germline V and J ends were trimmed by 2 bases and 5 bases, with 13 bases remaining between them. Germline V gene data show CDR1 as MNHEY and CDR2 as SMNVEV (reference sequence). Specimen: CD8+ T cells sorted from blood. The chain uses TRBV27 and TRBJ1-5; D not certain. The clonotype comes from a woman between 18 and 29 years old in good health. The CDR3 region is CASSLIGPVDQPQHF. CDR3 DNA: TGTGCCAGCAGTTTAATCGGACCGGTAGATCAGCCCCAGCATTTT.